The clone carrying this TCR beta chain was recorded only once. The table came from immunoSEQ multiplex PCR; TCRdb's copy has only in-frame clones and leaves some out. Here the sample spans tens of thousands of clones, around 80% being singletons. Time point noted: cycle 4 day 1 (C4D1), after less than seven weeks of nivolumab. Following autologous stem cell transplantation, relapse occurred in every patient, and exposure to brentuximab vedotin varied. These data come from a study of PD-1 blockade in classical Hodgkin lymphoma. V was clipped by 5 bases and J by 4 bases, with 7 bases between them. CDR3 length: 12 amino acids. CDR1 and CDR2 from the germline V gene are SGHTA and FQGNSA.

The specimen was peripheral blood mononuclear cells (PBMCs), collected before the fourth cycle of nivolumab. The receptor was isolated from a human donor with classical Hodgkin lymphoma. This rearrangement joins TRBV7-2 to TRBJ2-3; D not resolved. The CDR3 coding sequence is TGTGCCAGCAGCGACCGGTCAGATACGCAGTATTTT. Translating it yields CASSDRSDTQYF. The full variable domain, completed using reference TRBV7-2 and TRBJ2-3, is GAGVSQSPSNKVTEKGKDVELRCDPISGHTALYWYRQSLGQGLEFLIYFQGNSAPDKSGLPSDRFSAERTGGSVSTLTIQRTQQEDSAVYLCASSDRSDTQYFGPGTRLTVL.